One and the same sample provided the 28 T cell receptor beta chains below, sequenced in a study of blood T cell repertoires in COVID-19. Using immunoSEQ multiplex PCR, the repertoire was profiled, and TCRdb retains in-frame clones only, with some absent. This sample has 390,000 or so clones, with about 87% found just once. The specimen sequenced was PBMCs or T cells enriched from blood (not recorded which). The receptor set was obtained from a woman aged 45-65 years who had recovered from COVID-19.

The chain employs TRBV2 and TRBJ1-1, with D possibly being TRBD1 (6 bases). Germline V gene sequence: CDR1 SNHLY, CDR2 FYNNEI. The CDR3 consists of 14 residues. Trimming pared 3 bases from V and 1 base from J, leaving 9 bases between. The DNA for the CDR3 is TGTGCCAGCAGTGACGTACAGGGGAACACTGAAGCTTTCTTT. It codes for CASSDVQGNTEAFF.

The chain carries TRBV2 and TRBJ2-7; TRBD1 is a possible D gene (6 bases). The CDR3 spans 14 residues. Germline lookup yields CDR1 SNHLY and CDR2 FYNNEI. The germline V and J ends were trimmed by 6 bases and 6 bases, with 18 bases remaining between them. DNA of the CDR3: TGTGCCAGCAGAGCCAGGGGAACCAGCCCCGAGCAGTACTTC. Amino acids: CASRARGTSPEQYF.

The CDR3 spells CASSVMDRSTEAFF. The CDR3 DNA follows: TGTGCCAGCAGCGTAATGGACAGGAGCACTGAAGCTTTCTTT. The chain carries TRBV9 and TRBJ1-1; 7 bases are a match to TRBD1. Germline assignment: CDR1 SGDLS and CDR2 YYNGEE. The CDR3 covers 14 residues. The V gene end was trimmed by 1 base and the J gene end by 4 bases; junction bases not matched to a gene: 4. The entire variable domain, with the rest obtained from reference TRBV9 and TRBJ1-1, is as follows: DSGVTQTPKHLITATGQRVTLRCSPRSGDLSVYWYQQSLDQGLQFLIQYYNGEERAKGNILERFSAQQFPDLHSELNLSSLELGDSALYFCASSVMDRSTEAFFGQGTRLTVV.

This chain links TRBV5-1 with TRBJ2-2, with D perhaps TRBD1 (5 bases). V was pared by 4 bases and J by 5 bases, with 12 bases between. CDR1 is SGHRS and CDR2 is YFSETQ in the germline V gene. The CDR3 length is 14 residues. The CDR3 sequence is CASSPNAGTGELFF. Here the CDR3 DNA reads TGCGCCAGCAGCCCTAACGCAGGGACCGGGGAGCTGTTTTTT.

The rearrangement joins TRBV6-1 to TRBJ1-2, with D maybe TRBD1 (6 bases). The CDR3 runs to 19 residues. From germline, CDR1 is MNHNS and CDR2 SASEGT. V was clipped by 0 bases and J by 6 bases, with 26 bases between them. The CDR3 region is CASSEAGSGVPYLGHGYTF. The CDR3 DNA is TGTGCCAGCAGTGAAGCGGGGTCAGGGGTTCCTTATCTGGGGCATGGCTACACCTTC.

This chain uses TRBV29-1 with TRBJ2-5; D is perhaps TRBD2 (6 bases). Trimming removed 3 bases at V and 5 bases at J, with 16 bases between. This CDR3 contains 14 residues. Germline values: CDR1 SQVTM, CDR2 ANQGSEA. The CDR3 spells CSVDPTSMRETQYF. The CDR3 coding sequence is TGCAGCGTTGATCCGACTAGTATGCGGGAGACCCAGTACTTC.

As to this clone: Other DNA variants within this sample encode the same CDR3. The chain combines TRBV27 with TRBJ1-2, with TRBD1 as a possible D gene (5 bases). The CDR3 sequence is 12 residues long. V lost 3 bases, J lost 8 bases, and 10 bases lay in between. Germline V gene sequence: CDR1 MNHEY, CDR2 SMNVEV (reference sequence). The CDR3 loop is CASSLPGGGYTF. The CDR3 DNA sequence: TGTGCCAGCAGTTTGCCCGGGGGGGGCTACACCTTC.

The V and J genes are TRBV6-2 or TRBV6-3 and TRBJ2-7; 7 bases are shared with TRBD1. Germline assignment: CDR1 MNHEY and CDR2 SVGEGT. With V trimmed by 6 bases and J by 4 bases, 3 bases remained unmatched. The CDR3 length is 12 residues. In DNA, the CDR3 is TGTGCCAGCAGCCAACAGGGGTACGAGCAGTACTTC. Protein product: CASSQQGYEQYF.

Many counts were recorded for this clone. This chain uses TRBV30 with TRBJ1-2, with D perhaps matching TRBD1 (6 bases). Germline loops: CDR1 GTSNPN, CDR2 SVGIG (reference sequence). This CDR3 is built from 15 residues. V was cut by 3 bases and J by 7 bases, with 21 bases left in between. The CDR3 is CAWRPAGARSGGYTF. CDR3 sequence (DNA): TGTGCCTGGAGGCCTGCAGGGGCTCGATCTGGTGGCTACACCTTC.

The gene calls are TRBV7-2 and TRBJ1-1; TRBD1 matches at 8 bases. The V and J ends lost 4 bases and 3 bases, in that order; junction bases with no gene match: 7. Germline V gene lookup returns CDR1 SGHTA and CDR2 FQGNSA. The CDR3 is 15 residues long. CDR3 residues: CASSSRTGWDTEAFF. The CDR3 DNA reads TGTGCCAGCAGCTCCCGGACAGGGTGGGACACTGAAGCTTTCTTT.

DNA of the CDR3: TGTGCCAGCAGCCGATCAAGGGGCAGGGGTGAGCGAAACACCATATATTTT. This gives the protein CASSRSRGRGERNTIYF. This rearrangement joins TRBV3-1 (or the pseudogene TRBV3-2) to TRBJ1-3, with a tentative D call TRBD1 (6 bases). This CDR3 has 17 residues. Deletions cut 4 bases from V and 5 bases from J, with 21 bases between. Germline loops: CDR1 LGHDT, CDR2 YNNKEL (reference sequence).

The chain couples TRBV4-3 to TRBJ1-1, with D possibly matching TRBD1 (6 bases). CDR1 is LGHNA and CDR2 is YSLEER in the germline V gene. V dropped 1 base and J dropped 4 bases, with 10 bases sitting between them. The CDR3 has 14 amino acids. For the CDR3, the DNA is TGCGCCAGCAGCCAAGTAGGGGGTAGCACTGAAGCTTTCTTT. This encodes CASSQVGGSTEAFF.

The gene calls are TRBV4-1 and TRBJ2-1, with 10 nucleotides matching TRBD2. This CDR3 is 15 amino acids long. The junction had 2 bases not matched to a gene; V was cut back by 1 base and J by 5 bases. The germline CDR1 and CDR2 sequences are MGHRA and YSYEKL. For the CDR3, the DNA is TGCGCCAGCAGCCAAGGACTAGCGGGCCACAATGAGCAGTTCTTC. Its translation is CASSQGLAGHNEQFF.

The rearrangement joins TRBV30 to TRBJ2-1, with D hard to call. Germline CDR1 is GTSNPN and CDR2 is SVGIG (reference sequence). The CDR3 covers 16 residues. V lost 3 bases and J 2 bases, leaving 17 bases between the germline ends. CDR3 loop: CAWSVYVASAYNEQFF. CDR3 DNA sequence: TGTGCCTGGAGCGTGTACGTAGCTTCCGCCTACAATGAGCAGTTCTTC.

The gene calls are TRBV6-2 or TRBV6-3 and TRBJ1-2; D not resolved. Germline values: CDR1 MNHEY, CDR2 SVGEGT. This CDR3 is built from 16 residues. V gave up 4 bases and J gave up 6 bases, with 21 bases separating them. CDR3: CASSSPLGLSWHGYTF. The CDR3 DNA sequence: TGTGCCAGCAGTTCTCCCCTAGGCTTGAGTTGGCATGGCTACACCTTC.

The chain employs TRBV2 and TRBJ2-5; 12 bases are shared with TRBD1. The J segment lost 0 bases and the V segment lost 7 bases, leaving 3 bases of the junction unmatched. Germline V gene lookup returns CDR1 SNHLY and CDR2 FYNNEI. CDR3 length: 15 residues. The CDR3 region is CASTRDRGHQETQYF. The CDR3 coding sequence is TGTGCCAGCACAAGGGACAGGGGGCACCAAGAGACCCAGTACTTC.

The CDR3 region is CASSMDRGSYEQYF. Written as DNA, the CDR3 is TGTGCCAGCAGTATGGACAGGGGCTCCTACGAGCAGTACTTC. The gene calls are TRBV6-2 or TRBV6-3 and TRBJ2-7; TRBD1 matches 9 bases. CDR1 MNHEY and CDR2 SVGEGT come from the germline V gene. V trimming: 5 bases; J trimming: 0 bases; junction bases outside the gene matches: 2. This CDR3 contains 14 residues.

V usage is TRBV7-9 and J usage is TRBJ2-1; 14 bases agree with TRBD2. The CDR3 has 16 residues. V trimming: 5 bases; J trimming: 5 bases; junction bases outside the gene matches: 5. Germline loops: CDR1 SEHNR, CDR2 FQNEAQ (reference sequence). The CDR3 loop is CASSPRLAGGNNEQFF. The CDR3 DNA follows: TGTGCCAGCAGCCCTCGACTAGCGGGGGGGAACAATGAGCAGTTCTTC.

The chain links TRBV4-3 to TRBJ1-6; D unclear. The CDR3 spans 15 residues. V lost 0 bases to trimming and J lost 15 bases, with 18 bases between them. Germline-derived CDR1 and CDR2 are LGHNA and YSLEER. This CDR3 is CASSQELRGGGLLHF. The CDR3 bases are TGCGCCAGCAGCCAAGAGCTTCGGGGAGGCGGGCTCCTCCACTTT.

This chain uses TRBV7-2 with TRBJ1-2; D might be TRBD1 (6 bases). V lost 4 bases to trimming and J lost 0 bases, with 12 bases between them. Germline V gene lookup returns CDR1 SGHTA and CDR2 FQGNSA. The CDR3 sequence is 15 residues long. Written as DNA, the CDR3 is TGTGCCAGCAGCTCTGGACAGCCTCCTAACTATGGCTACACCTTC. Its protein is CASSSGQPPNYGYTF.

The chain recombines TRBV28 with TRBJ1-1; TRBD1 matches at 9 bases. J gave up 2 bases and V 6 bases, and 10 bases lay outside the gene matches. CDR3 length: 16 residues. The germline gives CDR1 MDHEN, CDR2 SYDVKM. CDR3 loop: CASRPGQGPRNTEAFF. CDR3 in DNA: TGTGCCAGCAGACCCGGACAGGGGCCCCGTAACACTGAAGCTTTCTTT. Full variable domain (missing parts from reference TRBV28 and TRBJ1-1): DVKVTQSSRYLVKRTGEKVFLECVQDMDHENMFWYRQDPGLGLRLIYFSYDVKMKEKGDIPEGYSVSREKKERFSLILESASTNQTSMYLCASRPGQGPRNTEAFFGQGTRLTVV.

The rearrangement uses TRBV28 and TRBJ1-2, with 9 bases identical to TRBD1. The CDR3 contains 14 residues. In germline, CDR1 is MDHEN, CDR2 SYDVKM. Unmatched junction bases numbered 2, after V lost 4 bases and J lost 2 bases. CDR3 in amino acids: CASSWTGVNYGYTF. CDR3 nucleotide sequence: TGTGCCAGCAGTTGGACAGGGGTCAACTATGGCTACACCTTC.

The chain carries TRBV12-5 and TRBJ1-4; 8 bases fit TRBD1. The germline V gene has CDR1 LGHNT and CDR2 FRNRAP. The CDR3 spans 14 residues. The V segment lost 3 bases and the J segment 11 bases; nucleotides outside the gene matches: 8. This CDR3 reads CASGLSAGGRKLFF. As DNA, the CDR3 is TGTGCTAGTGGTTTAAGTGCAGGGGGCCGTAAACTGTTTTTT.

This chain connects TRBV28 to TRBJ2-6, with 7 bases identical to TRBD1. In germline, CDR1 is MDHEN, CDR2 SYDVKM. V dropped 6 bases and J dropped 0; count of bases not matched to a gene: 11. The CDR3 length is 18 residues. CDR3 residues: CASRAGTVSFSGANVLTF. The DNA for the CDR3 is TGTGCCAGCAGGGCCGGGACAGTATCCTTCTCTGGGGCCAACGTCCTGACTTTC.

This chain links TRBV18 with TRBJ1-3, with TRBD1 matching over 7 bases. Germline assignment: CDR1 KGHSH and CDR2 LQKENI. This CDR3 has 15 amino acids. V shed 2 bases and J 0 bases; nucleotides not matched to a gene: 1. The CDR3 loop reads CASSPGTASGNTIYF. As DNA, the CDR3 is TGTGCCAGCTCACCAGGGACAGCCTCTGGAAACACCATATATTTT. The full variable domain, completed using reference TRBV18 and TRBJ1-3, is NAGVMQNPRHLVRRRGQEARLRCSPMKGHSHVYWYRQLPEEGLKFMVYLQKENIIDESGMPKERFSAEFPKEGPSILRIQQVVRGDSAAYFCASSPGTASGNTIYFGEGSWLTVV.

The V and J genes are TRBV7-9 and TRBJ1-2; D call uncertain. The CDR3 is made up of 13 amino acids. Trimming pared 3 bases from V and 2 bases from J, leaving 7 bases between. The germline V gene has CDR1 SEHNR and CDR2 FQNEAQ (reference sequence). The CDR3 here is CASSFTGNYGYTF. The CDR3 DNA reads TGTGCCAGCAGCTTCACCGGGAACTATGGCTACACCTTC.

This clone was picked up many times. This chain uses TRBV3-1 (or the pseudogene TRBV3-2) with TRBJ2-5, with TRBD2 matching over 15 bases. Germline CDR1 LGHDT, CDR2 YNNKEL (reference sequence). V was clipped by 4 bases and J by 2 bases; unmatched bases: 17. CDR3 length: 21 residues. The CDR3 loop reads CASSRGLAGGPRGHIQETQYF. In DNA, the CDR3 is TGTGCCAGCAGCCGTGGACTAGCGGGGGGGCCGCGAGGCCACATTCAAGAGACCCAGTACTTC.

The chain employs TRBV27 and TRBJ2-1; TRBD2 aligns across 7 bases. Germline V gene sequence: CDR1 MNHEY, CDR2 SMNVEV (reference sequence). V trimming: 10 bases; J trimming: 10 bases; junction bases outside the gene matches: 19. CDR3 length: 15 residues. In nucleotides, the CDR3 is TGTGCCACAGCTTCGACTAGCTCCCCAATCTGGGAGCAGTTCTTC. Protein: CATASTSSPIWEQFF.